One sample yielded the 17 T cell receptor beta chains listed below, sequenced in a study of T cell responses to AZD1222 COVID-19 vaccine. The method was immunoSEQ multiplex PCR; TCRdb's version includes in-frame clones alone and lacks a portion of them. The data show about 190,000 clones, around 87% seen once. This material consisted of peripheral blood, taken on day 0 of MenACWY control vaccination. The receptors here all came from an adult in good health.

V and J are TRBV23-1 and TRBJ2-7; possible D gene TRBD1, 5 bases. TRBV23-1 is recorded as an ORF, its role being uncertain. The V gene lost 3 bases and the J gene lost 0 bases, with 24 bases spanning the gap. The CDR3 loop spans 19 amino acids. The CDR3 DNA reads as TGCGCCAGCAGTCAGTGGCCACCCGGTCCCTGGGGCCCCTCCTACGAGCAGTACTTC. Residues: CASSQWPPGPWGPSYEQYF.

The chain uses TRBV30 and TRBJ1-1; D may be TRBD1 (6 bases). CDR3 length: 14 amino acids. V was cut by 2 bases and J by 0 bases, with 10 bases left in between. Germline V gene lookup returns CDR1 GTSNPN and CDR2 SVGIG (reference sequence). The CDR3 nucleotides read TGTGCCTGGAGTCACGACAGGATGAACACTGAAGCTTTCTTT. Its translation is CAWSHDRMNTEAFF.

The CDR3 protein is CASSLAGQAGSFF. CDR3 coding DNA: TGTGCCAGCAGCCTAGCCGGGCAGGCTGGTAGTTTCTTT. The chain couples TRBV5-6 to TRBJ1-1, with unresolved D. Germline CDR1 SGHDT, CDR2 YYEEEE. The CDR3 length is 13 residues. Trimming cost V 4 bases and J 13 bases, with 20 bases left between them.

This chain links TRBV4-1 with TRBJ1-4, with D maybe TRBD1 (5 bases). This CDR3 region has 15 residues. CDR1 is MGHRA and CDR2 is YSYEKL in the germline V gene. The V and J ends lost 0 bases and 8 bases respectively, with 13 bases between them. CDR3 protein: CASSQDGGGLEKLFF. Written as DNA, the CDR3 is TGCGCCAGCAGCCAAGACGGGGGAGGTCTCGAAAAACTGTTTTTT.

This clone has more than one count but fewer than ten. The rearrangement joins TRBV6-1 to TRBJ2-7; the D gene is possibly TRBD2 (5 bases). The CDR3 runs 13 residues. Trimming removed 3 bases from V and 6 bases from J, with 12 bases in between. Germline values: CDR1 MNHNS, CDR2 SASEGT. CDR3 in DNA: TGTGCCAGCAGTGAGGGGTTGGGAGTCGAGCAGTACTTC. This sequence encodes CASSEGLGVEQYF.

This clone has only a few counts. The chain couples TRBV18 to TRBJ1-4; 7 nucleotides line up with TRBD1. V lost 8 bases and J lost 1; bases outside the gene matches: 4. The CDR3 loop spans 14 amino acids. Germline V gene lookup returns CDR1 KGHSH and CDR2 LQKENI. The CDR3 DNA is TGTGCCAGCACAAGACAGGGAACTAATGAAAAACTGTTTTTT. Amino acids: CASTRQGTNEKLFF.

The chain employs TRBV14 and TRBJ2-3; either TRBD1 or TRBD2 may supply D (5 bases each). This CDR3 is built from 14 residues. Germline values: CDR1 SGHDN, CDR2 FVKESK. The V end lost 5 bases, the J end lost 2 bases, and 11 bases lay between the germline ends. The CDR3 bases are TGTGCCAGCAGCTCCCGGGGCTTCACAGATACGCAGTATTTT. Translating gives CASSSRGFTDTQYF.

The gene calls are TRBV15 and TRBJ2-6; D is unclear. The CDR3 is made up of 15 amino acids. V lost 5 bases, J lost 1 base, and 9 bases lay in between. Germline CDR1 is LNHNV and CDR2 is YYDKDF (reference sequence). CDR3 region: CATSPRTSGANVLTF. The CDR3 bases are TGTGCCACCAGCCCCCGTACGTCTGGGGCCAACGTCCTGACTTTC.

The rearrangement uses TRBV6-5 and TRBJ2-3, with 7 bases fitting TRBD2. V gave up 6 bases and J gave up 4 bases; unmatched junction bases: 10. The CDR3 runs to 15 residues. Germline V CDR1 and CDR2: MNHEY, SVGAGI. The CDR3 loop is CASRIGTTNADTQYF. DNA of the CDR3: TGTGCCAGCAGAATAGGGACTACCAATGCAGATACGCAGTATTTT.

The genes are TRBV9 and TRBJ2-2; 7 nucleotides align to TRBD1. The V gene's germline CDR1 is SGDLS and CDR2 YYNGEE. With 0 bases clipped from V and 6 bases from J, the junction kept 11 bases outside the gene matches. The CDR3 has 17 amino acids. The CDR3 coding sequence is TGTGCCAGCAGCGTAGGGTCGTGGGGACAGCATTCCGGGGAGCTGTTTTTT. Translating it yields CASSVGSWGQHSGELFF.

This clone was seen once. This rearrangement joins TRBV7-9 to TRBJ2-5; D may be TRBD2 (7 bases). This CDR3 region has 16 residues. Germline-derived CDR1 and CDR2 are SEHNR and FQNEAQ (reference sequence). V lost 5 bases to trimming and J lost 3 bases, with 19 bases between them. The CDR3 region has the DNA TGTGCCAGCAGCCCCCCCGGTGGGGGGGCCGAAGAGACCCAGTACTTC. Its protein is CASSPPGGGAEETQYF.

The CDR3 DNA follows: TGCGCCAGCAGCCCAGGGACAACCTTCCAAGAGACCCAGTACTTC. It yields the protein CASSPGTTFQETQYF. V is TRBV5-1 and J is TRBJ2-5, with D tentatively TRBD1 (6 bases). The V end was cut by 4 bases, the J end by 1 base, with 14 bases between. CDR1 is SGHRS and CDR2 is YFSETQ in the germline V gene. The CDR3 contains 15 residues.

The chain uses TRBV29-1 and TRBJ2-7; 8 bases are shared with TRBD2. The CDR3 covers 13 residues. V shed 1 base, J shed 3 bases, and the junction held 2 bases outside the gene matches. Germline V gives CDR1 SQVTM, CDR2 ANQGSEA. The CDR3 DNA is TGCAGCGTTGAAGGGCTAGCGGGCTACGAGCAGTACTTC. Translation: CSVEGLAGYEQYF.

This clone was detected only once. J is TRBJ2-3 and V is TRBV7-3; a weak D match, TRBD2 (5 bases). V was trimmed by 5 bases and J by 2 bases, leaving 8 bases between them. Germline CDR1 and CDR2: SGHTA and FQGTGA. The CDR3 extends over 13 amino acids. This CDR3 reads CASSPGLTDTQYF. In nucleotides, the CDR3 is TGTGCCAGCAGCCCAGGACTCACAGATACGCAGTATTTT.

This chain links TRBV18 with TRBJ1-1; no clear D. The V gene's germline CDR1 is KGHSH and CDR2 LQKENI. With 1 base removed from V and 1 base from J, the gap between germline ends came to 13 bases. The CDR3 extends over 16 amino acids. CDR3 sequence: CASSPQPTYRNTEAFF. As DNA, the CDR3 is TGTGCCAGCTCACCACAGCCAACCTATAGGAACACTGAAGCTTTCTTT.

This clone was found a few times. This rearrangement joins TRBV6-2 or TRBV6-3 to TRBJ1-5; D not certain. This CDR3 comprises 13 residues. Germline CDR1 MNHEY, CDR2 SVGEGT. Trimming took 5 bases from V and 4 from J, leaving 9 bases between them. The CDR3 here is CASSPTINQPQHF. The CDR3 DNA is TGTGCCAGCAGTCCGACAATTAATCAGCCCCAGCATTTT.

The chain joins TRBV4-3 to TRBJ2-7, with D unresolved. Trimming pared 2 bases from V and 0 bases from J, leaving 11 bases between. Germline CDR1 is LGHNA and CDR2 is YSLEER. CDR3 length: 15 amino acids. The CDR3 protein is CASSQSTDGSYEQYF. The CDR3 bases are TGCGCCAGCAGCCAATCGACGGATGGCTCCTACGAGCAGTACTTC.